Presented here are 30 T cell receptor beta chains from one specimen sequenced in a study of regulatory T cells in long-lasting Graves disease. The time point: newly diagnosed GD, antithyroid drugs for less than 3 months. The TCR library was made from RNA extracted from PBMCs. Arm-PCR of CDR3 regions and iRepertoire HTBI primers were the basis on which TCR beta libraries were built. MiXCR was run by TCRdb on the multiplex PCR reads, yielding one entry per CDR3 protein. In the table there are about 350,000 distinct CDR3 sequences, under 20% of which are singletons. The same data also contributed to another study, on T cells in Graves' hyperthyroidism and ophthalmopathy.

Here the sequenced sample was peripheral blood mononuclear cells (PBMCs), taken at new diagnosis, from a patient treated with antithyroid drugs. These receptors were collected from a woman younger than 30 with Graves disease.

This clonotype occurred many times. The V call is TRBV27, the J call TRBJ2-1; D call uncertain. This CDR3 spans 13 amino acids. The V and J ends lost 5 bases and 7 bases respectively, with 12 bases between them. Germline V gene sequence: CDR1 MNHEY, CDR2 SMNVEV (reference sequence). In nucleotides, the CDR3 is TGTGCCAGCAGTCCTCCTCCTAGAAATGAGCAGTTCTTC. It is translated as CASSPPPRNEQFF.

The V and J genes are TRBV6-1 and TRBJ2-2; TRBD1 matches at 9 bases. The CDR3 runs to 15 residues. The germline V gene has CDR1 MNHNS and CDR2 SASEGT. V was pared by 5 bases and J by 1 base, with 2 bases of the junction left unmatched. The DNA of the CDR3 is TGTGCCAGCAGTAACAGGGGGCAGAACACCGGGGAGCTGTTTTTT. As protein: CASSNRGQNTGELFF.

This clonotype was seen ten or more times. The rearrangement links TRBV11-2 to TRBJ1-1; D uncertain. CDR3 length: 14 residues. Germline V gene data show CDR1 as SGHAT and CDR2 as FQNNGV. The V end was cut by 6 bases, the J end by 0 bases, with 11 bases between. In DNA, the CDR3 is TGTGCCAGCAGGAGGCTGGGAATGAACACTGAAGCTTTCTTT. It specifies CASRRLGMNTEAFF. Full variable domain (rest looked up from reference TRBV11-2 and TRBJ1-1): EAGVAQSPRYKIIEKRQSVAFWCNPISGHATLYWYQQILGQGPKLLIQFQNNGVVDDSQLPKDRFSAERLKGVDSTLKIQPAKLEDSAVYLCASRRLGMNTEAFFGQGTRLTVV.

This clonotype has at least ten counts. The chain carries TRBV29-1 and TRBJ2-7; tentative D call: TRBD1 (6 bases). With 6 bases removed from V and 1 base from J, the gap between germline ends came to 13 bases. Looked up from germline, CDR1 is SQVTM and CDR2 is ANQGSEA. There are 13 residues in the CDR3. Here the CDR3 DNA reads TGCAGCGTCTGGCAGGGGTCATCCTACGAGCAGTACTTC. It translates to CSVWQGSSYEQYF.

This clonotype was picked up many times. This chain uses TRBV11-1 with TRBJ2-2; D is undetermined. V lost 5 bases, J lost 0 bases, and 10 bases lay in between. The CDR3 has 15 amino acids. CDR1 and CDR2 (germline): SGHAT, FQDESV (reference sequence). For the CDR3, the DNA is TGTGCCAGCAGCGTTCACACCACGAACACCGGGGAGCTGTTTTTT. Encoded protein: CASSVHTTNTGELFF.

Comment on this clonotype: A much larger clonotype is one base distant, so this may be a read error. The gene calls are TRBV2 and TRBJ2-7; 8 bases align to TRBD1. The CDR3 is made up of 18 amino acids. V trimming: 10 bases; J trimming: 3 bases; junction bases outside the gene matches: 23. From germline, CDR1 is SNHLY and CDR2 FYNNEI. CDR3 sequence (DNA): TGTGCCATCGCCACCACCGGACAGGGAGGAGTTGGGGGCTACGAGCAGTACTTC. Its protein is CAIATTGQGGVGGYEQYF.

This clonotype was observed at least ten times. The chain combines TRBV5-1 with TRBJ2-3; 7 bases fit TRBD1. V lost 2 bases, J lost 4 bases, and 7 bases stayed unmatched. The germline CDR1 and CDR2 sequences are SGHRS and YFSETQ. The CDR3 extends over 15 amino acids. The CDR3: CASSFVGDRADTQYF. CDR3 nucleotides: TGCGCCAGCAGCTTCGTGGGGGACAGAGCAGATACGCAGTATTTT. The whole variable domain, remainder taken from reference TRBV5-1 and TRBJ2-3, is KAGVTQTPRYLIKTRGQQVTLSCSPISGHRSVSWYQQTPGQGLQFLFEYFSETQRNKGNFPGRFSGRQFSNSRSEMNVSTLELGDSALYLCASSFVGDRADTQYFGPGTRLTVL.

At least ten counts were recorded for this clonotype. This chain connects TRBV29-1 to TRBJ2-3; 7 bases map to TRBD2. The CDR3 runs 13 residues. Per germline, CDR1 SQVTM and CDR2 ANQGSEA. J lost 6 bases, V lost 6 bases, and 9 bases had no gene match. In DNA form, the CDR3 reads TGCAGCGTGCGGGGGACGGCAGGGGATACGCAGTATTTT. The encoded protein is CSVRGTAGDTQYF.

This clonotype was seen repeatedly, ten times or more. The rearrangement uses TRBV3-1 and TRBJ2-7; D is unclear. This CDR3 is built from 16 residues. Germline values: CDR1 LGHDT, CDR2 YNNKEL (reference sequence). V was clipped by 0 bases and J by 0 bases, with 12 bases between them. The CDR3 nucleotides read TGTGCCAGCAGCCAAGAATTCACACGGCGCTCCTACGAGCAGTACTTC. Translation: CASSQEFTRRSYEQYF.

The chain carries TRBV24-1 and TRBJ2-5; 10 bases map to TRBD1. J was trimmed by 5 bases and V by 3 bases; bases with no gene match: 8. The germline gives CDR1 KGHDR, CDR2 SFDVKD. This CDR3 comprises 16 residues. CDR3 sequence reads: CATSDATGGAWETQYF. The CDR3 DNA reads TGTGCCACCAGTGATGCGACAGGGGGCGCTTGGGAGACCCAGTACTTC.

This clonotype was observed a handful of times. The rearrangement uses TRBV6-1 and TRBJ2-7; 7 bases fit TRBD1. CDR3 length: 13 amino acids. The ends lost 6 bases at V and 7 bases at J; junction bases unmatched: 9. Germline values: CDR1 MNHNS, CDR2 SASEGT. CDR3 sequence (DNA): TGTGCCAGCAGCACCCTCGGACAGGCTGAGCAGTACTTC. Its protein product is CASSTLGQAEQYF.

This clonotype was detected a few times. This may stem from a read error, because a much larger clone lies one nucleotide away. The chain combines TRBV30 with TRBJ2-3; D call uncertain. Judging by the DNA end, TRBJ2-5 fits better; the J call may be wrong. The CDR3 totals 11 residues. CDR1 and CDR2 (germline): GTSNPN, SVGIG (reference sequence). The CDR3 sequence is CAWRASETQYF. In DNA, the CDR3 is TGTGCCTGGAGGGCCTCTGAGACCCAGTACTTC.

This clonotype appeared many times. The junction does not match germline at one end; this may be a read error. V and J are TRBV5-1 and TRBJ2-7; D uncertain. This CDR3 is 14 amino acids long. Germline CDR1 reads SGHRS; CDR2 reads YFSETQ. CDR3 bases: TGTGCCAGCAGCTTAAGGTCCTACCGCTACGAGCAGTACTTC. It encodes CASSLRSYRYEQYF. Full variable domain (rest looked up from reference TRBV5-1 and TRBJ2-7): KAGVTQTPRYLIKTRGQQVTLSCSPISGHRSVSWYQQTPGQGLQFLFEYFSETQRNKGNFPGRFSGRQFSNSRSEMNVSTLELGDSALYLCASSLRSYRYEQYFGPGTRLTVT.

This clonotype was picked up many times. This chain connects TRBV20-1 to TRBJ2-7, with D tentatively TRBD2 (5 bases). Germline V gene lookup returns CDR1 DFQATT and CDR2 SNEGSKA (reference sequence). Trimming took 3 bases from V and 0 from J, leaving 9 bases between them. The CDR3 sequence is 13 residues long. The CDR3 region is CSARTGFSYEQYF. CDR3 sequence (DNA): TGCAGTGCTAGGACGGGATTCTCCTACGAGCAGTACTTC.

The sample holds many counts of this clonotype. The chain is built from TRBV20-1 and TRBJ2-5; D might be TRBD1 (7 bases). Germline assignment: CDR1 DFQATT and CDR2 SNEGSKA (reference sequence). Trimming left V 3 bases short and J 5 bases short, with 13 bases between. This CDR3 region has 13 residues. In DNA, the CDR3 is TGCAGTGCTAGGACGACAGGGAGGGAGACCCAGTACTTC. It codes for CSARTTGRETQYF.

This clonotype was found once. A much larger clone sits a single nucleotide away, making a read error possible. A read error is likely, as this CDR3 ends without the conserved phenylalanine or tryptophan. The chain carries TRBV5-5 and TRBJ2-7; D gene ambiguous. The length of the CDR3 is 12 residues. The germline V gene encodes CDR1 SGHKS and CDR2 YYEKEE (reference sequence). V lost 2 bases, J lost 8 bases, and 11 bases lay in between. CDR3 in DNA: TGTGCCAGCAGCTTTGACACGCAGAAGCAGTACTTG. The encoded protein is CASSFDTQKQYL.

In DNA form, the CDR3 reads TGTGCCAGCAGTTCAGGGACAGGGGGTAATCAGAGACAGTTCTTC. This sequence encodes CASSSGTGGNQRQFF. The chain is built from TRBV27 and TRBJ2-1; 11 bases are shared with TRBD1. The CDR3 spans 15 residues. Germline CDR1 and CDR2: MNHEY and SMNVEV (reference sequence). The junction had 12 bases not matched to a gene; V was cut back by 4 bases and J by 13 bases.

The chain is built from TRBV24-1 and TRBJ2-1; D gene ambiguous. The V and J ends lost 3 bases and 4 bases respectively, with 6 bases between them. This CDR3 region has 13 residues. Germline CDR1 is KGHDR and CDR2 is SFDVKD. CDR3 in DNA: TGTGCCACCAGTGATGACGGTTACAATGAGCAGTTCTTC. Translating gives CATSDDGYNEQFF.

This sequence joins TRBV11-2 and TRBJ2-7; tentatively, D is TRBD2 (5 bases). The CDR3 contains 14 residues. Germline CDR1 reads SGHAT; CDR2 reads FQNNGV. The V end lost 3 bases, the J end lost 0 bases, and 9 bases lay between the germline ends. CDR3 sequence (DNA): TGTGCCAGCAGCTTTCTACGGGGCTCCTACGAGCAGTACTTC. Translated, it gives CASSFLRGSYEQYF. Supplemented by reference TRBV11-2 and TRBJ2-7, the full variable domain reads EAGVAQSPRYKIIEKRQSVAFWCNPISGHATLYWYQQILGQGPKLLIQFQNNGVVDDSQLPKDRFSAERLKGVDSTLKIQPAKLEDSAVYLCASSFLRGSYEQYFGPGTRLTVT.

In DNA, the CDR3 is TGTGCCACCAGCAGAGAGCGGCGGGACTACAATGAGCAGTTCTTC. It codes for CATSRERRDYNEQFF. This rearrangement joins TRBV15 to TRBJ2-1, with a weak D call TRBD2 (6 bases). CDR1 is LNHNV and CDR2 is YYDKDF in the germline V gene (reference sequence). Between the trimmed V and J ends, which lost 0 bases and 3 bases, there was a span of 9 bases. CDR3 length: 15 amino acids.

This clonotype was seen at least ten times. This sequence joins TRBV6-1 and TRBJ1-5; unclear D gene. This CDR3 comprises 15 residues. Per the germline V gene, CDR1 is MNHNS and CDR2 is SASEGT. V was trimmed by 9 bases and J by 3 bases, leaving 18 bases between them. CDR3 DNA sequence: TGTGCCAGTAAGCTACGACAATCTCTCAATCAGCCCCAGCATTTT. As protein: CASKLRQSLNQPQHF.

This clonotype was picked up many times. This sequence joins TRBV2 and TRBJ1-4; 10 nucleotides agree with TRBD1. V lost 0 bases and J lost 6; bases outside the gene matches: 4. The CDR3 sequence is 16 residues long. In germline, CDR1 is SNHLY, CDR2 FYNNEI. The chain's CDR3 is CASSEAPGQGYEKLFF. The CDR3 region has the DNA TGTGCCAGCAGTGAAGCGCCGGGACAGGGGTATGAAAAACTGTTTTTT.

The rearrangement links TRBV2 to TRBJ1-2; D perhaps matches TRBD1 (6 bases). Germline V gives CDR1 SNHLY, CDR2 FYNNEI. This CDR3 has 14 amino acids. Trimming took off 7 bases at V and 5 bases at J, with 17 bases between the two ends. The CDR3 coding sequence is TGTGCCAGCACCGAGGGGGGACGGCTATATGGCTACACCTTC. Encoded protein: CASTEGGRLYGYTF.

Remarks on this clonotype: This may be a read error: a much more frequent sequence differs by one nucleotide. The genes are TRBV4-2 and TRBJ2-3; unclear D gene. The J call is doubtful: the DNA matches TRBJ2-1 better. The germline V gene encodes CDR1 LGHNA and CDR2 YNFKEQ. The CDR3 runs to 15 residues. Written as DNA, the CDR3 is TGTGCCAGCAGCCAAGATTGGCGAGTCGAGTATGAGCAGTTCTTC. Its translation: CASSQDWRVEYEQFF.

This clonotype has a handful of counts. V and J are TRBV6-1 and TRBJ1-1, with D unclear. Trimming took off 6 bases at V and 4 bases at J, with 12 bases between the two ends. The CDR3 length is 13 residues. Germline loops: CDR1 MNHNS, CDR2 SASEGT. The CDR3 loop is CASRRSVGTEAFF. The CDR3 DNA reads TGTGCCAGCAGACGATCCGTGGGCACTGAAGCTTTCTTT.

J is TRBJ2-2 and V is TRBV20-1; unclear D gene. Germline loops: CDR1 DFQATT, CDR2 SNEGSKA (reference sequence). V was pared by 5 bases and J by 6 bases, with 10 bases between. The CDR3 contains 12 residues. This CDR3 reads CSASDDPGELFF. The CDR3 DNA sequence: TGCAGTGCTTCAGATGATCCCGGGGAGCTGTTTTTT.

About this clonotype: A read error is possible here, since a much larger clone lies one base away. The chain has TRBV11-2 and TRBJ2-5, with 9 bases fitting TRBD2. This CDR3 comprises 15 residues. The germline CDR1 and CDR2 sequences are SGHAT and FQNNGV. For the CDR3, the DNA is TGTGCCAGCATCCCGAGACTAGCGGCCCAAGAGACCCGGTACTTC. Translating gives CASIPRLAAQETRYF.

This clonotype was seen many times. The genes are TRBV30 and TRBJ2-1; 8 bases agree with TRBD1. V was pared by 2 bases and J by 2 bases, with 5 bases of the junction left unmatched. There are 15 residues in the CDR3. CDR1 is GTSNPN, CDR2 SVGIG, per germline (reference sequence). CDR3 region: CAWSHLGQAYNEQFF. CDR3 nucleotides: TGTGCCTGGAGTCACCTGGGACAGGCCTACAATGAGCAGTTCTTC.

The chain recombines TRBV27 with TRBJ1-2; 10 positions match TRBD1. The CDR3 has 15 residues. Trimming at V came to 6 bases and at J to 3 bases, leaving 7 bases not matched to a gene. CDR1 is MNHEY and CDR2 is SMNVEV in the germline V gene (reference sequence). The CDR3 DNA is TGTGCCAGCAGACTAGGACAGGGGGGATACTATGGCTACACCTTC. Translation gives CASRLGQGGYYGYTF.

The chain links TRBV12-3 or TRBV12-4 to TRBJ1-1; D is undetermined. The CDR3 sequence is 12 residues long. Trimming took off 8 bases at V and 7 bases at J, with 14 bases between the two ends. CDR3 in DNA: TGTGCCAGCGATGAGGGTTCCGGTGAAGCTTTCTTT. This encodes CASDEGSGEAFF.